This is a list of T cell receptor beta chains from one sample in a study of blood T cell repertoires in COVID-19. TCRdb keeps only in-frame clones here, not all; method: immunoSEQ multiplex PCR. Among 280,000 or so clones listed, 86% were seen once. The source material was peripheral blood. The receptors were sampled from a woman in her thirties who had recovered from COVID-19. Each CDR3 is given with its conserved first and last residue. Fields, in order: CDR3 protein, CDR3 DNA, V gene, J gene, clone size, D gene. The D gene is left open where the match is weak. Clone size is not always given. Where it is, it says once, few, many or a class for expanded clones.

CDR3aa: CASRGQIKNYGYTF
CDR3nt: TGTGCCAGCAGGGGACAGATAAAGAACTATGGCTACACCTTC
v_gene: TRBV2
j_gene: TRBJ1-2
abundance: .
d_gene: TRBD1

CDR3aa: CATSDMDRTQPDTQYF
CDR3nt: TGTGCCACCAGTGATATGGACAGGACCCAGCCAGATACGCAGTATTTT
v_gene: TRBV24-1
j_gene: TRBJ2-3
abundance: .
d_gene: TRBD1

CDR3aa: CASSLEAGGDPQYF
CDR3nt: TGCGCCAGCAGCTTGGAAGCGGGAGGGGATCCGCAGTATTTT
v_gene: TRBV5-1
j_gene: TRBJ2-3
abundance: .
d_gene: TRBD2

CDR3aa: CASSLATGSYEQYF
CDR3nt: TGTGCCAGCAGCTTAGCGACAGGGTCCTACGAGCAGTACTTC
v_gene: TRBV7-8
j_gene: TRBJ2-7
abundance: .
d_gene: TRBD1

CDR3aa: CAAGTSGGTGELFF
CDR3nt: TGTGCCGCCGGGACTAGCGGGGGCACCGGGGAGCTGTTTTTT
v_gene: TRBV24-1
j_gene: TRBJ2-2
abundance: few
d_gene: TRBD2

CDR3aa: CASSSQGAGEQYF
CDR3nt: TGTGCCAGCAGCTCCCAGGGGGCTGGGGAGCAGTACTTC
v_gene: TRBV5-4
j_gene: TRBJ2-7
abundance: .
d_gene: TRBD1

CDR3aa: CAWSPMGEAFF
CDR3nt: TGTGCCTGGAGTCCCATGGGCGAAGCTTTCTTT
v_gene: TRBV30
j_gene: TRBJ1-1
abundance: .
d_gene: .

CDR3aa: CASSSDGQANQPQHF
CDR3nt: TGCGCCAGCAGCTCCGATGGACAGGCCAATCAGCCCCAGCATTTT
v_gene: TRBV5-1
j_gene: TRBJ1-5
abundance: .
d_gene: TRBD1

CDR3aa: CASRAGLGYNEQFF
CDR3nt: TGTGCCAGCAGGGCGGGGTTAGGGTACAATGAGCAGTTCTTC
v_gene: TRBV6-5
j_gene: TRBJ2-1
abundance: .
d_gene: .

CDR3aa: CASSVRQGGGYEQYF
CDR3nt: TGTGCCAGTAGTGTCCGACAGGGGGGTGGGTACGAGCAGTACTTC
v_gene: TRBV19
j_gene: TRBJ2-7
abundance: .
d_gene: TRBD1

CDR3aa: CASSQDRQGGSPLHF
CDR3nt: TGTGCCAGCAGCCAAGACAGGCAGGGCGGCTCACCCCTCCACTTT
v_gene: TRBV3-1/TRBV3-2
j_gene: TRBJ1-6
abundance: .
d_gene: .

CDR3aa: CASSLYPFGSSSYEQYF
CDR3nt: TGTGCCAGCAGCCTGTACCCTTTTGGCTCGTCCTCCTACGAGCAGTACTTC
v_gene: TRBV7-8
j_gene: TRBJ2-7
abundance: .
d_gene: .

CDR3aa: CASSVEEGLFYTF
CDR3nt: TGTGCCAGCAGCGTCGAGGAGGGGTTGTTCTACACCTTC
v_gene: TRBV9
j_gene: TRBJ1-2
abundance: few
d_gene: .

CDR3aa: CASSVDDTLIQPQHF
CDR3nt: TGTGCCAGCAGCGTAGATGACACCCTGATTCAGCCCCAGCATTTT
v_gene: TRBV9
j_gene: TRBJ1-5
abundance: once
d_gene: .

CDR3aa: CATSDPGNTGELFF
CDR3nt: TGTGCCACCAGTGATCCGGGGAACACCGGGGAGCTGTTTTTT
v_gene: TRBV24-1
j_gene: TRBJ2-2
abundance: once
d_gene: .

CDR3aa: CASSQSTYRDYSGNTIYF
CDR3nt: TGTGCCAGCAGCCAGTCGACATACAGGGATTACTCTGGAAACACCATATATTTT
v_gene: TRBV11-3
j_gene: TRBJ1-3
abundance: .
d_gene: .

CDR3aa: CASSQAPGGQPQHF
CDR3nt: TGCGCCAGCAGCCAAGCCCCGGGGGGGCAGCCCCAGCATTTT
v_gene: TRBV4-3
j_gene: TRBJ1-5
abundance: .
d_gene: .

CDR3aa: CAWSTGNQPQHF
CDR3nt: TGTGCCTGGAGTACGGGAAATCAGCCCCAGCATTTT
v_gene: TRBV30
j_gene: TRBJ1-5
abundance: few
d_gene: .

CDR3aa: CASRLGQGGYEQYF
CDR3nt: TGTGCCAGTAGATTGGGACAGGGAGGGTACGAGCAGTACTTC
v_gene: TRBV19
j_gene: TRBJ2-7
abundance: .
d_gene: TRBD1

CDR3aa: CASSQERKRGATGELFF
CDR3nt: TGTGCCAGCAGCCAAGAAAGGAAGCGGGGGGCCACCGGGGAGCTGTTTTTT
v_gene: TRBV3-1/TRBV3-2
j_gene: TRBJ2-2
abundance: .
d_gene: TRBD2

CDR3aa: CATSRLAGVSDTQYF
CDR3nt: TGTGCCACCAGCAGACTAGCGGGAGTGTCAGATACGCAGTATTTT
v_gene: TRBV15
j_gene: TRBJ2-3
abundance: .
d_gene: TRBD2

CDR3aa: CASSVSQGNYEQYF
CDR3nt: TGTGCCAGTAGTGTATCACAGGGAAACTACGAGCAGTACTTC
v_gene: TRBV19
j_gene: TRBJ2-7
abundance: .
d_gene: .

CDR3aa: CASSQAYRGTTEAFF
CDR3nt: TGTGCCAGCAGCCAAGCCTACCGGGGTACCACTGAAGCTTTCTTT
v_gene: TRBV14
j_gene: TRBJ1-1
abundance: .
d_gene: .

CDR3aa: CASSYSSLNTEAFF
CDR3nt: TGTGCCAGCAGTTACTCCTCCCTAAACACTGAAGCTTTCTTT
v_gene: TRBV6-5
j_gene: TRBJ1-1
abundance: .
d_gene: .

CDR3aa: CASSLALQGATDTQYF
CDR3nt: TGCGCCAGCAGCTTGGCCCTTCAGGGCGCTACAGATACGCAGTATTTT
v_gene: TRBV5-1
j_gene: TRBJ2-3
abundance: .
d_gene: .

CDR3aa: CSAEAGGIGNEQYF
CDR3nt: TGCAGCGCCGAAGCGGGGGGCATAGGTAACGAGCAGTACTTC
v_gene: TRBV29-1
j_gene: TRBJ2-7
abundance: .
d_gene: TRBD2

CDR3aa: CASSLKSSGANVLTF
CDR3nt: TGTGCCAGCAGCTTAAAGAGCTCTGGGGCCAACGTCCTGACTTTC
v_gene: TRBV7-2
j_gene: TRBJ2-6
abundance: .
d_gene: .

CDR3aa: CASSPPVGLGTQYF
CDR3nt: TGTGCCAGCTCACCACCGGTTGGACTCGGGACCCAGTACTTC
v_gene: TRBV18
j_gene: TRBJ2-5
abundance: .
d_gene: .

CDR3aa: CASSSAGSGRAFIQYF
CDR3nt: TGCGCCAGCAGCTCCGCCGGGAGCGGGAGGGCCTTCATTCAGTACTTC
v_gene: TRBV5-1
j_gene: TRBJ2-4
abundance: .
d_gene: TRBD2

CDR3aa: CASSQDNRGFEQYF
CDR3nt: TGTGCCAGCAGCCAAGATAACAGGGGGTTTGAGCAGTACTTC
v_gene: TRBV3-1/TRBV3-2
j_gene: TRBJ2-7
abundance: .
d_gene: TRBD1

CDR3aa: CASSLGQGFFQPQHF
CDR3nt: TGTGCCAGCAGCTTGGGACAGGGGTTTTTTCAGCCCCAGCATTTT
v_gene: TRBV28
j_gene: TRBJ1-5
abundance: .
d_gene: TRBD1

CDR3aa: CASSQDLSTDTQYF
CDR3nt: TGTGCCAGCAGCCAAGATCTTAGCACAGATACGCAGTATTTT
v_gene: TRBV3-1/TRBV3-2
j_gene: TRBJ2-3
abundance: .
d_gene: .

CDR3aa: CASSFTGGSTDTQYF
CDR3nt: TGTGCCAGCAGCTTTACAGGGGGTTCGACAGATACGCAGTATTTT
v_gene: TRBV11-2
j_gene: TRBJ2-3
abundance: few
d_gene: TRBD1

CDR3aa: CASSIDRSVAHEAFF
CDR3nt: TGTGCCAGTAGTATAGATCGAAGTGTTGCGCATGAAGCTTTCTTT
v_gene: TRBV19
j_gene: TRBJ1-1
abundance: .
d_gene: .

CDR3aa: CASRQGTGGYYGYTF
CDR3nt: TGTGCCAGCAGGCAAGGGACAGGGGGCTACTATGGCTACACCTTC
v_gene: TRBV27
j_gene: TRBJ1-2
abundance: few
d_gene: TRBD1

CDR3aa: CASSPGRDYEQYF
CDR3nt: TGTGCCAGCAGCCCCGGACGGGACTACGAGCAGTACTTC
v_gene: TRBV11-3
j_gene: TRBJ2-7
abundance: .
d_gene: .

CDR3aa: CASSQDLIKQVPEKLFF
CDR3nt: TGTGCCAGCAGCCAAGATCTAATTAAACAGGTCCCTGAAAAACTGTTTTTT
v_gene: TRBV4-2
j_gene: TRBJ1-4
abundance: .
d_gene: .

CDR3aa: CASSPGVSGETQYF
CDR3nt: TGCGCCAGCAGCCCGGGGGTTTCGGGGGAGACCCAGTACTTC
v_gene: TRBV5-1
j_gene: TRBJ2-5
abundance: .
d_gene: .

CDR3aa: CASSQPGLANYGYTF
CDR3nt: TGTGCCAGCAGTCAGCCAGGACTAGCTAACTATGGCTACACCTTC
v_gene: TRBV6-5
j_gene: TRBJ1-2
abundance: .
d_gene: .

CDR3aa: CASSIGAVYGYTF
CDR3nt: TGTGCCAGTAGTATTGGTGCAGTCTATGGCTACACCTTC
v_gene: TRBV19
j_gene: TRBJ1-2
abundance: few
d_gene: .

CDR3aa: CASGSDRGRVEQYF
CDR3nt: TGTGCCAGTGGGTCCGACAGGGGGCGGGTAGAGCAGTACTTC
v_gene: TRBV2
j_gene: TRBJ2-7
abundance: .
d_gene: TRBD1

CDR3aa: CASSGRLLPGTAYEQYF
CDR3nt: TGTGCCAGCAGTGGACGACTCCTACCTGGCACCGCCTACGAGCAGTACTTC
v_gene: TRBV6-1
j_gene: TRBJ2-7
abundance: .
d_gene: .

CDR3aa: CASSLAVAGVHTGELFF
CDR3nt: TGTGCCAGCAGCTTGGCCGTAGCGGGAGTTCACACCGGGGAGCTGTTTTTT
v_gene: TRBV5-4
j_gene: TRBJ2-2
abundance: .
d_gene: TRBD2

CDR3aa: CASSLFGDIWVSSYNEQFF
CDR3nt: TGCGCCAGCAGCTTATTCGGGGACATTTGGGTTAGCTCCTACAATGAGCAGTTCTTC
v_gene: TRBV5-1
j_gene: TRBJ2-1
abundance: .
d_gene: .

CDR3aa: CASSSGWGGSYEQYF
CDR3nt: TGTGCCAGCAGCTCCGGGTGGGGGGGCTCCTACGAGCAGTACTTC
v_gene: TRBV7-2
j_gene: TRBJ2-7
abundance: .
d_gene: TRBD2

CDR3aa: CASAAGTGSYNEQFF
CDR3nt: TGTGCCAGCGCAGCGGGAACGGGATCCTACAATGAGCAGTTCTTC
v_gene: TRBV2
j_gene: TRBJ2-1
abundance: .
d_gene: TRBD2

CDR3aa: CATSRGAGPSNQPQHF
CDR3nt: TGTGCCACCAGCAGAGGTGCAGGCCCTAGCAATCAGCCCCAGCATTTT
v_gene: TRBV15
j_gene: TRBJ1-5
abundance: .
d_gene: .

CDR3aa: CASRQPGTGSYEQYF
CDR3nt: TGTGCCAGCAGACAACCCGGGACAGGGTCCTACGAGCAGTACTTC
v_gene: TRBV11-2
j_gene: TRBJ2-7
abundance: .
d_gene: TRBD1

CDR3aa: CASRQVVQILGEQFF
CDR3nt: TGCGCCAGCAGGCAGGTAGTACAAATCTTAGGCGAGCAGTTCTTC
v_gene: TRBV5-1
j_gene: TRBJ2-1
abundance: .
d_gene: .

CDR3aa: CAISDGKTRNQPQHF
CDR3nt: TGTGCCATCAGTGACGGGAAGACCCGCAATCAGCCCCAGCATTTT
v_gene: TRBV10-3
j_gene: TRBJ1-5
abundance: .
d_gene: .

CDR3aa: CASSWTGRYTEAFF
CDR3nt: TGTGCCAGCAGCTGGACAGGGAGGTACACTGAAGCTTTCTTT
v_gene: TRBV14
j_gene: TRBJ1-1
abundance: .
d_gene: TRBD1

CDR3aa: CASNSHDEQFF
CDR3nt: TGCGCCAGCAATAGCCACGATGAGCAGTTCTTC
v_gene: TRBV5-1
j_gene: TRBJ2-1
abundance: many
d_gene: .

CDR3aa: CASSPRGSGSHYNEQFF
CDR3nt: TGTGCCAGCAGCCCCCGGGGGAGCGGGAGTCACTACAATGAGCAGTTCTTC
v_gene: TRBV5-6
j_gene: TRBJ2-1
abundance: once
d_gene: TRBD2

CDR3aa: CASSLRGDEQFF
CDR3nt: TGTGCCAGCAGCTTACGCGGGGATGAGCAGTTCTTC
v_gene: TRBV11-3
j_gene: TRBJ2-1
abundance: .
d_gene: .

CDR3aa: CASSVRTDTEAFF
CDR3nt: TGCGCCAGCAGCGTAAGGACAGACACTGAAGCTTTCTTT
v_gene: TRBV4-3
j_gene: TRBJ1-1
abundance: .
d_gene: .

CDR3aa: CASSGWDRNQPQHF
CDR3nt: TGTGCCAGCAGCGGCTGGGACAGGAATCAGCCCCAGCATTTT
v_gene: TRBV2
j_gene: TRBJ1-5
abundance: .
d_gene: TRBD1

CDR3aa: CASSQWTQGSYEQYF
CDR3nt: TGTGCCAGCAGCCAGTGGACCCAGGGTTCATACGAGCAGTACTTC
v_gene: TRBV14
j_gene: TRBJ2-7
abundance: .
d_gene: .